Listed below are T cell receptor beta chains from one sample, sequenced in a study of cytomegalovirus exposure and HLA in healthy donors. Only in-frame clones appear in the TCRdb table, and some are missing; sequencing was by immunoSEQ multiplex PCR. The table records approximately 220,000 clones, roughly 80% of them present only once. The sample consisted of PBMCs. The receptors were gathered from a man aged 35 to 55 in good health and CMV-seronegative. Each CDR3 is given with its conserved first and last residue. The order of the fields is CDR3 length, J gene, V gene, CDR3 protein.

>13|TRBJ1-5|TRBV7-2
CASSLSEGQPQHF
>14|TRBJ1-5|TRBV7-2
CASSPRGREQPQHF
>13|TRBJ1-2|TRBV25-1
CASSEFLMSDYTF
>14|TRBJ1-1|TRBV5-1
CASSIQGLNTEAFF
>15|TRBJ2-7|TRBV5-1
CASSLGEGLGYEQYF
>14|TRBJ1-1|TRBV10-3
CAISERRENTEAFF
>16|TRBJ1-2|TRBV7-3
CASSPGGGAQNYGYTF
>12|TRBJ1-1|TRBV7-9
CSSSATAVEAFF
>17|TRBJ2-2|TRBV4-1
CASSPGLAGGITGELFF
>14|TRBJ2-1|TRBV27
CASSFQAGLNEQFF
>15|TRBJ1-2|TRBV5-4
CASSLNSGFDYGYTF
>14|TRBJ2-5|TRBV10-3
CAISVTSGQETQYF
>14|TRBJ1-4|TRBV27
CASSSGTGGEKLFF
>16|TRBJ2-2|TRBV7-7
CASRLGGGSNTGELFF
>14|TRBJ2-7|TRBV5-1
CASSPGTGVGEQYF
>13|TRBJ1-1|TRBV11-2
CASSPAGQTEAFF
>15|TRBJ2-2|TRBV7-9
CASSLGQGNTGELFF
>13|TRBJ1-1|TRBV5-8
CASSLDRDTEAFF
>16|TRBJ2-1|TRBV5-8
CASSPGTSGSYNEQFF
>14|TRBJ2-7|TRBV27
CASTSLQGPYEQYF
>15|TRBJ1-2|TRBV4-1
CASSQDDRFNYGYTF
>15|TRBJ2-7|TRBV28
CASSSPAGSSYEQYF
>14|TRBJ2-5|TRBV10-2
CASSATGGQETQYF
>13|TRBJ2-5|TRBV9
CASSVFSGETQYF
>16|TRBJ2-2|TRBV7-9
CSSSLARQGWTGELFF
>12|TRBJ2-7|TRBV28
CASSFNAYEQYF
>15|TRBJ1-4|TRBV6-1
CASSDTTGSWEKLFF
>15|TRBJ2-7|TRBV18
CASSPLALSSYEQYF
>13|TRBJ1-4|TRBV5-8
CASRGTALEKLFF
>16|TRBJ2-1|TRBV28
CASRSDLGRAANEQFF
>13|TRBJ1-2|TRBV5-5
CASSLSVNYGYTF
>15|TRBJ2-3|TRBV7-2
CASRSQGAETDTQYF
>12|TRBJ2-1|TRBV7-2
CASSSTRYEQFF
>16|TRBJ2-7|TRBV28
CASSPRTSGSPYEQYF
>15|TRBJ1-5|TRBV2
CASSEISPNNQPQHF
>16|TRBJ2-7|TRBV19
CASTPGASGGTYEQYF
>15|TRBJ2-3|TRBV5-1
CASSFSGSLSDTQYF
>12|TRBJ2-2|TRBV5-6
CASSLSTGELFF
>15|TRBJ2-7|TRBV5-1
CASSLDGDLSYEQYF